The clone carrying this T cell receptor beta chain was seen many times. Its antigen is not identified. The data derive from a study of T cells in Graves' hyperthyroidism and ophthalmopathy. V was trimmed by 3 bases and J by 1 base, leaving 15 bases between them. The CDR3 has 16 amino acids. Germline loops: CDR1 MDHEN, CDR2 SYDVKM. Amplification targeted TCR beta CDR3 regions from RNA transcripts. First-round RT-PCR targeting the TCR CDR3 was performed with the HTBI primer set. TCRdb analysed the multiplex PCR reads with MiXCR anew, one entry per CDR3 protein. The profile shows about 270,000 distinct CDR3 sequences, roughly 22% of them singletons. Study outcomes and limitations: Stable hyperthyroidism and ophthalmopathy were separated using 13 V-J signatures. Blood held most thyroid clonotypes expanded above 0.001 frequency.

Among ophthalmopathy patients, the Clinical Activity Score reached at least 3, the NOSPECS grade reached at least 4, and duration remained under 3 months. Exclusion of a patient resulted from uncontrolled infection, other autoimmune disease, pregnancy or lactation. The receptor comes from a man younger than 45 with Graves' ophthalmopathy. The chain carries TRBV28 and TRBJ1-2, with a weak D call TRBD1 (5 bases). The sample was blood. Written as DNA, the CDR3 is TGTGCCAGCAGTTTCCCGACGGGGACTGTTAACTATGGCTACACCTTC. This codes for CASSFPTGTVNYGYTF.